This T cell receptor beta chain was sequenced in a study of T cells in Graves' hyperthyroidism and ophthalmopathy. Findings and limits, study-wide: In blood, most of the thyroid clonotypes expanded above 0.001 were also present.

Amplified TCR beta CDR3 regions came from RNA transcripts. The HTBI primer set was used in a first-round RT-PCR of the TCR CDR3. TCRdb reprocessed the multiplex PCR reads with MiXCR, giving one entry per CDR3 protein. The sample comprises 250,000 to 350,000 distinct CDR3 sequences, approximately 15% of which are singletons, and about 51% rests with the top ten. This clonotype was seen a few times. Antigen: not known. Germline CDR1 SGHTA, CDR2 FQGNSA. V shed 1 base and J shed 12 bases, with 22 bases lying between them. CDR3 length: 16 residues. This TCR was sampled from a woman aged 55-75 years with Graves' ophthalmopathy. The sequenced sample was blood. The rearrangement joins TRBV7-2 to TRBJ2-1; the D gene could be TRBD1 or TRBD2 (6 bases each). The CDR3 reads CASSLGTPGGGKGQFF. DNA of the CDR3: TGTGCCAGCAGCTTAGGGACCCCAGGAGGGGGAAAAGGGCAGTTCTTC.